The T cell receptor (beta chain) under discussion was sequenced for a study of tumor and adjacent non-tumor tissue in lung cancer (dated by TCRdb to the late 2010s). The study in broad terms: Of the cohort, 11 to 12 patients had adenocarcinoma, 2 had squamous cell carcinoma and 1 had small cell lung cancer. Ages among the roughly 15 patients ranged from roughly 30 to 85 years, there were 10 men and 5 women, and disease was at TNM stage I to III. Sequencing produced approximately 130 million productive TCRbeta reads in total, an average of about 4 million reads per sample. The study compared bulk TCRbeta repertoires from lung tumor tissue and matched distant non-tumor lung tissue of about 16 lung cancer patients. TCRbeta CDR3 sequencing was performed on 25 to 35 paired specimens, with one tumor sample and one normal lung sample collected per patient. The research as a whole found: Only about 14 patients were in the cohort, and the authors stated that larger samples and more detailed clinical data are needed. Neither the sequencing platform nor unique molecular identifiers are named or mentioned anywhere in the methods. TCR diversity was significantly higher in younger patients, and higher tumor TCR diversity was associated with shorter overall and disease-free survival. The top 100 clones accounted for a significantly larger cumulative portion of the repertoire in normal lung than in tumor tissue. TCR diversity (inverse Simpson) was significantly higher in tumor than in normal lung tissue (431.37 vs 166.20, P = 0.0075, Mann-Whitney U test). Peripheral blood was not sequenced, so blood TCRbeta repertoires in these lung cancer patients were not examined.

RNA was isolated from bulk, unsorted tissue, and RNA quality was assessed with a NanoDrop ND-1000 and an Agilent 2100. The normal lung samples consisted of distant non-tumor tissue collected more than 3 cm from the tumor edge. The donors were newly diagnosed lung cancer patients admitted for thoracic surgery in China from August to November 2014 who had not received prior chemotherapy. The study excluded patients who had received radiotherapy or chemotherapy before or who had another cancer at the same time. Pieces of surgical tissue measuring about 1-2.1 cm3 were kept in RNAlater solution and held at -80 degrees C until needed. The method behind the library was multiplex PCR. The reads were generated on an Illumina HiSeq 2500. TCRbeta libraries were constructed through three rounds of nested PCR with primers (Table S4) according to protocols adapted from ARM-PCR. PCR products of 200-500 bp were gel-excised and purified with the QIAquick gel extraction kit before sequencing. Under the source paper's analysis protocol: Trimmomatic was used to clean the reads, FLASH merged the cleaned reads into complete CDR3 sequences, and MiTCR assigned the sequences to V(D)J germline segments. Clonal diversity was computed as the inverse Simpson's index with VDJtools. In-frame sequences lacking a premature stop codon were counted as productive reads. TCRdb reanalyzed the raw reads on its own, using fastp at Q25 for trimming and MiXCR for clone calling, and kept in-frame beta chains. Rows are unified per CDR3 protein, each entry keeping the most common DNA and genes. None of the V and J calls come from the authors' own analysis; TCRdb made them. The sample table shows tens of thousands of distinct CDR3 sequences, and approximately 80% are seen once. Clones ranked in the top ten supply 45% to 55% of the sample.

The V and J ends are trimmed by 2 bases and 6 bases, leaving 7 bases between them. The CDR3 has 12 amino acids, counting the end cysteine and phenylalanine. The read is trimmed to its CDR3 DNA, 36 bases read in frame from base 1. CDR1 and CDR2 (ENHRY, SYGVKD) derive from the germline V gene. As regards this clonotype: Its binding antigen is unknown. The input lacks base qualities; no much larger clone sits a single base away.

This sequence originates from a man aged 55-75 years with non-small cell lung cancer. Material: distant non-tumor lung tissue. Recombination joined TRBV10-3 with TRBJ1-1; too little of a D gene remains to name it. The CDR3 loop reads CAISEPGAEAFF. The DNA is TGTGCCATCAGTGAGCCTGGAGCTGAAGCTTTCTTT.